This T cell receptor beta chain was observed in a study of blood T cell repertoires in COVID-19. Study-level background: The United States, Italy and Spain supplied acute and convalescent COVID-19 samples. T cells, B-cell-depleted T cells, or PBMCs provided the cDNA or gDNA that served as material.

Under the authors' procedure: Estimates of nucleated cell counts were drawn from the amplification of reference gene primers. Sequencing was performed with immunoSEQ multiplex PCR; in TCRdb, only in-frame clones are kept and a portion is missing. V, J and clone size were drawn from that table, and D and trimming were deduced from the DNA. The sample gives about 100,000 clones, 88% of which show up once; 5.5% to 8% is in the top ten. Trimming stripped 0 bases from V and 4 bases from J, with 18 bases between. Germline V gene sequence: CDR1 LGHDT, CDR2 YNNKEL (reference sequence). The CDR3 contains 17 residues.

The gene calls are TRBV3-1 (or the pseudogene TRBV3-2) and TRBJ1-1, with D possibly being TRBD1 (6 bases). Sequences were obtained from peripheral blood. The clonotype originates from a woman in her sixties or seventies with acute or convalescent COVID-19. Written as DNA, the CDR3 is TGTGCCAGCAGCCAAGATCTTGGGGGGGGGCGCGGCACTGAAGCTTTCTTT. Its protein product is CASSQDLGGGRGTEAFF.